The 9 T cell receptor beta chains in this list originate from one sample, sequenced in a study of molecular identifiers for immune sequencing clone quantification. TCRdb re-called the PCR reads with MiXCR, one entry per CDR3 protein. The data show some 680,000 distinct CDR3 sequences, with about 25% seen just once and 0.78% held by the top ten. Source material: naive CD8+ T cells from blood, with Jurkat cell RNA spiked in. As to subset: FACS-sorted CD8+CD4-CCR7+CD45RA+ naive T cells. Receptor source: a human donor in good health. Some libraries in this study had Jurkat cell RNA spiked in.

This clonotype was seen just once. The genes are TRBV5-1 and TRBJ2-7; D is unresolved. The CDR3 is made up of 16 amino acids. CDR1 SGHRS and CDR2 YFSETQ come from the germline V gene. V was trimmed by 0 bases and J by 0 bases, leaving 13 bases between them. The CDR3 DNA reads TGCGCCAGCAGCTTGGGTCACCTCACAGTCTCCTACGAGCAGTACTTC. Translation gives CASSLGHLTVSYEQYF.

This clonotype was seen at least ten times. J is TRBJ2-5 and V is TRBV6-2 or TRBV6-3; possible D gene TRBD2, 5 bases. This CDR3 has 15 amino acids. V dropped 5 bases and J dropped 0 bases, with 13 bases sitting between them. Germline CDR1 reads MNHEY; CDR2 reads SVGEGT. The CDR3 spells CASSQDGGYQETQYF. The CDR3 coding sequence is TGTGCCAGCAGTCAGGACGGAGGATACCAAGAGACCCAGTACTTC.

Turning to this clonotype: This could be a read error, since a much larger clone is one nucleotide away. Given the absence of the conserved phenylalanine or tryptophan at the CDR3 end, a read error is likely. In DNA, the CDR3 is TGTGCCAGCAGCGTCACGGATCTACCGCATCAGCCCCAGCATCTT. Its translation is CASSVTDLPHQPQHL. V gene TRBV9 combines with J gene TRBJ1-5; D is ambiguous. In germline, CDR1 is SGDLS, CDR2 YYNGEE. Trimming removed 2 bases at V and 5 bases at J, with 14 bases between. The CDR3 consists of 15 residues.

The chain combines TRBV19 with TRBJ1-2; 10 bases match TRBD1. The CDR3 runs 15 residues. Germline V gene data show CDR1 as LNHDA and CDR2 as SQIVND (reference sequence). With V trimmed by 6 bases and J by 7 bases, 11 bases remained unmatched. The CDR3 DNA reads as TGTGCCAGTAGAACCCCGGACAGGGGGGATCGTGGCTACACCTTC. The encoded protein is CASRTPDRGDRGYTF.

This clonotype was detected ten times or more. This sequence joins TRBV20-1 and TRBJ2-7; 15 nucleotides match TRBD2. After removal of 7 bases from V and 4 bases from J, the junction contained 11 bases not matched to a gene. CDR1 and CDR2 (germline): DFQATT, SNEGSKA (reference sequence). This CDR3 is built from 16 residues. CDR3 sequence reads: CSGKGLAGGPQYEQYF. Here the CDR3 DNA reads TGCAGTGGTAAGGGACTAGCGGGAGGTCCACAATACGAGCAGTACTTC.

In this sample, this clonotype turned up a few times. The chain employs TRBV27 and TRBJ2-7, with a possible D match to TRBD1 (5 bases). Germline CDR1 MNHEY, CDR2 SMNVEV (reference sequence). The CDR3 loop spans 13 amino acids. V lost 8 bases and J lost 0, with 11 bases in between. The CDR3: CASGIRVSYEQYF. The CDR3 DNA follows: TGTGCCAGCGGCATCAGGGTCTCCTACGAGCAGTACTTC.

This clonotype has ten or more counts. The chain links TRBV3-1 to TRBJ2-5; D may be TRBD1 (5 bases). The CDR3 loop spans 15 amino acids. V was clipped by 0 bases and J by 3 bases, with 11 bases between them. Germline V lookup: CDR1 LGHDT, CDR2 YNNKEL (reference sequence). This CDR3 is CASSQETVTEETQYF. CDR3 nucleotide sequence: TGTGCCAGCAGCCAAGAGACCGTGACAGAAGAGACCCAGTACTTC.

About this clonotype: Mismatch with germline at one junction end may stem from a read error. The chain joins TRBV27 to TRBJ1-1; 7 bases are shared with TRBD1. The CDR3 runs to 12 residues. In germline, CDR1 is MNHEY, CDR2 SMNVEV (reference sequence). CDR3: CASSPQGTETFF. The CDR3 DNA is TGTGCCAGCAGTCCACAGGGGACTGAAACTTTCTTT.

This clonotype was detected many times. V usage is TRBV28 and J usage is TRBJ2-3, with D possibly TRBD1 on 5 matching bases. The germline V gene has CDR1 MDHEN and CDR2 SYDVKM. CDR3 length: 15 residues. Trimming took 1 base from V and 2 from J, leaving 10 bases between them. CDR3 nucleotide sequence: TGTGCCAGCAGTTTATTACAGGAGTTCACAGATACGCAGTATTTT. The encoded protein is CASSLLQEFTDTQYF.